Listed below are T cell receptor beta chains from one sample, sequenced in a study of early T cells in non-severe SARS-CoV-2 infection. TCRdb reanalysed the 5' RACE reads using MiXCR and keeps one entry per CDR3 protein. Seen here are 80,000 or so distinct CDR3 sequences, roughly 13% observed once, and the top ten hold approximately 3.3%. The sample taken for sequencing was whole blood. The receptors stem from an adult who was a healthcare worker with PCR-confirmed SARS-CoV-2 infection or an uninfected control (not recorded which). Each CDR3 is given without its conserved first and last residue. Size tells how often a clone was seen (once, few, many) or the class of an expanded clone, and some rows leave it out.

abundance: few; v_gene: TRBV5-1; j_gene: TRBJ2-7; CDR3aa: ASSLATSGGEQY
abundance: few; v_gene: TRBV24-1; j_gene: TRBJ2-6; CDR3aa: ATSETGVPPGANVLT
abundance: -; v_gene: TRBV6-1; j_gene: TRBJ2-2; CDR3aa: ASSEFRGRKTNTGELF
abundance: few; v_gene: TRBV7-9; j_gene: TRBJ2-7; CDR3aa: ASSHIWGDEQY
abundance: -; v_gene: TRBV9; j_gene: TRBJ2-5; CDR3aa: ASSRSQGAIETQY
abundance: -; v_gene: TRBV7-6; j_gene: TRBJ1-1; CDR3aa: ASSLDSSFRTEAF
abundance: many; v_gene: TRBV10-3; j_gene: TRBJ1-1; CDR3aa: AISELNTEAF
abundance: -; v_gene: TRBV12-5; j_gene: TRBJ1-5; CDR3aa: ASAPVGGYQPQH
abundance: many; v_gene: TRBV29-1; j_gene: TRBJ1-1; CDR3aa: SVVAGGTEAF
abundance: many; v_gene: TRBV7-2; j_gene: TRBJ2-4; CDR3aa: ASSLGRRGNIQY
abundance: -; v_gene: TRBV6-5; j_gene: TRBJ1-1; CDR3aa: ASSLRGINTEAF
abundance: many; v_gene: TRBV27; j_gene: TRBJ2-7; CDR3aa: ASSGGTYEQY
abundance: few; v_gene: TRBV7-6; j_gene: TRBJ2-7; CDR3aa: ASSPGARGGVYEQY
abundance: -; v_gene: TRBV4-1; j_gene: TRBJ2-3; CDR3aa: ASSPWWVSGVTIRGTQY
abundance: many; v_gene: TRBV10-3; j_gene: TRBJ2-1; CDR3aa: AISEGLAGGREQF
abundance: -; v_gene: TRBV12-3/TRBV12-4; j_gene: TRBJ1-3; CDR3aa: ASSLAWNSGNTIY
abundance: few; v_gene: TRBV21-1; j_gene: TRBJ2-1; CDR3aa: ASSKVDNEQF
abundance: few; v_gene: TRBV29-1; j_gene: TRBJ1-1; CDR3aa: SVDPPARENTEAF
abundance: many; v_gene: TRBV5-4; j_gene: TRBJ1-6; CDR3aa: ASSLDSGNSPLH
abundance: -; v_gene: TRBV20-1; j_gene: TRBJ2-1; CDR3aa: SASPNPRAPHGNEQF
abundance: few; v_gene: TRBV18; j_gene: TRBJ1-5; CDR3aa: ASSPRAMGNQPQH
abundance: many; v_gene: TRBV12-3/TRBV12-4; j_gene: TRBJ1-4; CDR3aa: ASRKRDNEKLF
abundance: many; v_gene: TRBV13; j_gene: TRBJ2-5; CDR3aa: ASSPDPGPQETQY
abundance: few; v_gene: TRBV7-3; j_gene: TRBJ1-1; CDR3aa: ASSLVHQNTEAF
abundance: few; v_gene: TRBV5-6; j_gene: TRBJ2-5; CDR3aa: ASTLGETQY
abundance: many; v_gene: TRBV29-1; j_gene: TRBJ1-1; CDR3aa: SVARGREAF
abundance: many; v_gene: TRBV4-2; j_gene: TRBJ2-7; CDR3aa: ASSQSASSGWGYEQY
abundance: -; v_gene: TRBV13; j_gene: TRBJ2-1; CDR3aa: ASSLVGRNEQF
abundance: few; v_gene: TRBV24-1; j_gene: TRBJ2-2; CDR3aa: ATSEGGDPTGELF
abundance: few; v_gene: TRBV5-1; j_gene: TRBJ2-7; CDR3aa: ASSFGTSGRALSYEQY
abundance: few; v_gene: TRBV6-4; j_gene: TRBJ1-4; CDR3aa: ASSDSSQGGEKLF
abundance: many; v_gene: TRBV11-2; j_gene: TRBJ2-2; CDR3aa: ASRLAGGQAGELF
abundance: -; v_gene: TRBV19; j_gene: TRBJ2-5; CDR3aa: ASSPFFGETQY
abundance: -; v_gene: TRBV7-9; j_gene: TRBJ1-1; CDR3aa: ASSLYPESWTEAF
abundance: few; v_gene: TRBV29-1; j_gene: TRBJ2-7; CDR3aa: SAPWGGEQY
abundance: -; v_gene: TRBV7-2; j_gene: TRBJ2-4; CDR3aa: ASSWDGGAKNIQY
abundance: -; v_gene: TRBV25-1; j_gene: TRBJ1-3; CDR3aa: ASSDPGQSGNTIY
abundance: -; v_gene: TRBV11-2; j_gene: TRBJ2-4; CDR3aa: ASSPEGYIQY
abundance: many; v_gene: TRBV6-5; j_gene: TRBJ2-5; CDR3aa: ASKKGETQY
abundance: many; v_gene: TRBV9; j_gene: TRBJ1-5; CDR3aa: ASSVQLMGPLGRQPQH
abundance: -; v_gene: TRBV10-3; j_gene: TRBJ2-3; CDR3aa: AIGQVEEGADTQY
abundance: -; v_gene: TRBV7-2; j_gene: TRBJ2-7; CDR3aa: ASSSTGTSGVYEQY
abundance: -; v_gene: TRBV7-9; j_gene: TRBJ2-3; CDR3aa: ASSPHPGGSTDTQY
abundance: -; v_gene: TRBV7-9; j_gene: TRBJ2-3; CDR3aa: ASSLVISSRGDTQY
abundance: many; v_gene: TRBV11-2; j_gene: TRBJ1-1; CDR3aa: ASRHIRGRRNTEAF
abundance: few; v_gene: TRBV7-9; j_gene: TRBJ2-6; CDR3aa: ASRSLRSGANVLT
abundance: many; v_gene: TRBV6-5; j_gene: TRBJ1-2; CDR3aa: ASSYSTASANYGYT
abundance: -; v_gene: TRBV6-1; j_gene: TRBJ1-3; CDR3aa: ASVSGTDGNTIY
abundance: few; v_gene: TRBV27; j_gene: TRBJ2-1; CDR3aa: ASSTQGTSGGFSSYNEQF
abundance: -; v_gene: TRBV12-3/TRBV12-4; j_gene: TRBJ2-3; CDR3aa: ASRQGSGDTQY
abundance: -; v_gene: TRBV18; j_gene: TRBJ1-1; CDR3aa: ASSPSRQAVRAF